The entry below describes one T cell receptor (beta chain). As yet, its antigen is unknown. Germline CDR1 PRHDT, CDR2 FYEKMQ (reference sequence). The CDR3 extends over 15 amino acids. V was shortened by 1 base and J by 7 bases, with 17 bases between the two germline ends. These data belong to a study of cytomegalovirus exposure and HLA in healthy donors. Here immunoSEQ multiplex PCR was the method, and the copy in TCRdb shows in-frame clones only, minus some. The table includes hundreds of thousands of clones, roughly 90% detected once. Study-level results: While the bulk of TCR sequences proved rare, some public TCRs turned up in many donors.

The specimen sequenced was PBMCs. This TCR was sampled from a woman aged 18 to 35 in good health and CMV-seronegative. The chain is built from TRBV13 and TRBJ2-7, with a weak D call TRBD1 (5 bases). The CDR3 region has the DNA TGTGCCAGCAGCTTAGTACAGGCAGTCTCGGGTGAGCAGTACTTC. It yields the protein CASSLVQAVSGEQYF. Combining the CDR3 with reference TRBV13 and TRBJ2-7 gives the whole variable domain AAGVIQSPRHLIKEKRETATLKCYPIPRHDTVYWYQQGPGQDPQFLISFYEKMQSDKGSIPDRFSAQQFSDYHSELNMSSLELGDSALYFCASSLVQAVSGEQYFGPGTRLTVT.